This TCR beta chain was profiled in a study of T cell clonality in common variable immunodeficiency. Broader study findings: Common variable immunodeficiency TCR beta sequences reportedly had fewer deletions and N-nucleotide insertions. CVID patient heterogeneity limited repertoire-clinical complication correlations. Authors noted CVID clonality's cause needs subpopulation repertoire sequencing.

Control and CVID samples contributed equal amounts of genomic DNA. Here immunoSEQ multiplex PCR was the method, and the copy in TCRdb shows in-frame clones only, minus some. The table lists approximately 44,000 clones, with no singletons. This clone was found many times. What it recognizes is unknown. The read gets to within 3 residues of the CDR3 end, and the germline J gene fills in the rest. CDR3 length: 15 residues. V shed 5 bases, J shed 5 bases, and the junction held 9 bases outside the gene matches. CDR1 and CDR2 from the germline V gene are SGHTA and FQGTGA. The TCR sequence derives from a person aged 18 to 75 in good health. The sequencing sample was made of peripheral blood mononuclear cells. The V call is TRBV7-3, the J call TRBJ2-7, with 10 nucleotides matching TRBD1. The part of the CDR3 DNA that was read is TGTGCCAGCAGCACGCTAGGACAGGGGGGAGACGAG. Translated, it gives CASSTLGQGGDE. In full, the CDR3 reads CASSTLGQGGDEQYF. Complete variable domain (other parts from reference TRBV7-3 and TRBJ2-7): GAGVSQTPSNKVTEKGKYVELRCDPISGHTALYWYRQSLGQGPEFLIYFQGTGAADDSGLPNDRFFAVRPEGSVSTLKIQRTERGDSAVYLCASSTLGQGGDEQYFGPGTRLTVT.